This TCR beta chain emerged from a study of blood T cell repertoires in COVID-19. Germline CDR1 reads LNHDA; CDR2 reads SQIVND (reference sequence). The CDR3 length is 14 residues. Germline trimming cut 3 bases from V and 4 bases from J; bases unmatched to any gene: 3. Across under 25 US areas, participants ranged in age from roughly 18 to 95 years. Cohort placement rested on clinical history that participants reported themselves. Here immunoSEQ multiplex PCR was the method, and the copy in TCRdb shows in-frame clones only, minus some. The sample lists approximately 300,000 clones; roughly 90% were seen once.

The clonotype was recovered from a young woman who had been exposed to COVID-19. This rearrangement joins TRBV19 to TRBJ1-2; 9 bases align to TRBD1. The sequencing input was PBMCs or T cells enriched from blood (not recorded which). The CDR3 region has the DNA TGTGCCAGTAGTATGGGACAGGGCGTCTATGGCTACACCTTC. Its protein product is CASSMGQGVYGYTF.